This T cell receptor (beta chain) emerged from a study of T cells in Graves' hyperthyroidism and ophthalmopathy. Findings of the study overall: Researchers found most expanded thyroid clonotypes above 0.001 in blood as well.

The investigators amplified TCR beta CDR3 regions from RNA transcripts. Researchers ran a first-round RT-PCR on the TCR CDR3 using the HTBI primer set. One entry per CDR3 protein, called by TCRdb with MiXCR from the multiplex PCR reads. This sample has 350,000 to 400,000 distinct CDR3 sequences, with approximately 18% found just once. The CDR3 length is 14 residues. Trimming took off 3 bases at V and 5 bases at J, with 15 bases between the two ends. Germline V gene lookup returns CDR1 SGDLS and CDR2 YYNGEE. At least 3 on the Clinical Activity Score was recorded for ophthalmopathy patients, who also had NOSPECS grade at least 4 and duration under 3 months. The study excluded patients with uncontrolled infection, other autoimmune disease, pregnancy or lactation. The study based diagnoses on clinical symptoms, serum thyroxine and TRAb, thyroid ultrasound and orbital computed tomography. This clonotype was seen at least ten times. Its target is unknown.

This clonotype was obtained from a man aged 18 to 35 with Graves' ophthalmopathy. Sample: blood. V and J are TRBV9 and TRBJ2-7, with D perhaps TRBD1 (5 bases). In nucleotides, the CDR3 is TGTGCCAGCAGCGACGACAGAGTTAGGAACGAGCAGTACTTC. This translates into CASSDDRVRNEQYF.